This T cell receptor beta chain was sequenced during a study of T cell responses to AZD1222 COVID-19 vaccine. Turning to the study itself: The study pooled second doses at about 4 or about 12 weeks. The study's findings and limits: Unmutated variant regions reportedly attract nearly half of all spike-specific TCRs. Repertoires in all cases were sampled only once the peak T cell response had passed. Breadth and depth of Spike-specific TCRs rose after two AZD1222 doses.

The V end was cut by 11 bases, the J end by 0 bases, with 9 bases between. The CDR3 extends over 12 amino acids. In regard to this clone: Its cognate antigen is unknown.

Profiled with immunoSEQ multiplex PCR; TCRdb holds only in-frame clones, not every one. The top ten clones hold 0.75% to 1% of a sample with under 200,000 clones, roughly 90% of them seen once. This specimen consisted of peripheral blood, obtained on day 0 of AZD1222 vaccination. The source is an adult in good health. The J gene is TRBJ2-3, the V gene TRBV23-1; TRBD1 is a possible D gene (5 bases). TRBV23-1 is an open reading frame, and its role is uncertain. As DNA, the CDR3 is TGCGCCGCCCGACAGAGCACAGATACGCAGTATTTT. Protein sequence: CAARQSTDTQYF.